This record covers a single T cell receptor (beta chain). The data belong to a study of blood T cell repertoires in COVID-19. Study context: The origin of the acute and convalescent COVID-19 samples was the United States, Italy and Spain. The analysed material was cDNA or gDNA that came from T cells, B-cell-depleted T cells, or PBMCs.

Per the original methods: How many nucleated cells were present was estimated from reference gene primer amplification. Measured with immunoSEQ multiplex PCR; TCRdb has only the in-frame clones, and not every one. Clonal size and the V and J genes are those of that table, whereas D and trimming came from the DNA. The data hold 170,000 or so clones, with 90% to 95% observed a single time. Per the germline V gene, CDR1 is LNHDA and CDR2 is SQIVND (reference sequence). CDR3 size: 17 residues. V dropped 5 bases and J dropped 4 bases, with 21 bases sitting between them. What was sequenced was peripheral blood. The J gene is TRBJ1-5, the V gene TRBV19; no clear D. The sequence derives from a man aged 45-65 years with acute or convalescent COVID-19. The CDR3 here is CASSVTVPLGGNQPQHF. CDR3 sequence (DNA): TGTGCCAGTAGTGTCACAGTTCCCCTTGGAGGGAATCAGCCCCAGCATTTT.